The 5 T cell receptor beta chains given below trace back to one sample, sequenced in a study of human T cells and chemical hapten exposure. TCRdb reanalysed the RACE reads using MiXCR and keeps one entry per CDR3 protein. The sample holds some 400,000 distinct CDR3 sequences, roughly 4.8% seen once. Time point meaning: patch test 1, 2 weeks after DPC sensitization. Stated treatment: therapeutic diphenylcyclopropenone sensitization with weekly scalp DPC. The sequences come from whole blood, collected in connection with sensitization to the hapten diphenylcyclopropenone (DPC). The receptors stem from a woman aged 45-60 years with alopecia areata. Some clones in this sample may be carry-over from other donors' samples.

This clonotype was recorded at least ten times. The rearrangement joins TRBV11-2 to TRBJ1-1; possible D gene TRBD1, 5 bases. This CDR3 is built from 16 residues. V lost 5 bases and J lost 2, with 18 bases in between. Looked up from germline, CDR1 is SGHAT and CDR2 is FQNNGV. CDR3 loop: CASSHWPGRGNTEAFF. The CDR3 nucleotides are TGTGCCAGCAGCCATTGGCCGGGGCGGGGTAACACTGAAGCTTTCTTT. The complete variable domain, with remaining parts taken from reference TRBV11-2 and TRBJ1-1, reads EAGVAQSPRYKIIEKRQSVAFWCNPISGHATLYWYQQILGQGPKLLIQFQNNGVVDDSQLPKDRFSAERLKGVDSTLKIQPAKLEDSAVYLCASSHWPGRGNTEAFFGQGTRLTVV.

This clonotype showed up many times. The chain recombines TRBV9 with TRBJ2-1; the D gene could be TRBD1 or TRBD2 (5 bases each). With 4 bases removed from V and 8 bases from J, the gap between germline ends came to 16 bases. Germline assignment: CDR1 SGDLS and CDR2 YYNGEE. CDR3 size: 14 residues. The CDR3 coding sequence is TGTGCCAGCAGCCCACGATTCGGGGCGGATGAGCAGTTCTTC. Protein: CASSPRFGADEQFF.

Ten or more counts support this clonotype. The rearrangement uses TRBV11-2 and TRBJ1-6; TRBD1 aligns across 7 bases. The CDR3 spans 15 residues. V was pared by 2 bases and J by 5 bases, with 3 bases of the junction left unmatched. Germline CDR1 reads SGHAT; CDR2 reads FQNNGV. The CDR3 DNA is TGTGCCAGCAGCTTACGACAGGGAAATAATTCACCCCTCCACTTT. This sequence encodes CASSLRQGNNSPLHF.

This clonotype was counted many times. The chain links TRBV6-5 to TRBJ1-5; no clear D. Germline V gives CDR1 MNHEY, CDR2 SVGAGI. This CDR3 region has 13 residues. The V and J ends lost 0 bases and 7 bases respectively, with 7 bases between them. The CDR3 DNA reads as TGTGCCAGCAGTTACTCCCTCTGGCAGCCCCAGCATTTT. Translating it yields CASSYSLWQPQHF.

This clonotype has ten or more counts. V usage is TRBV4-2 and J usage is TRBJ1-4; perhaps TRBD1 as D (6 bases). The ends were cut back, 4 bases at V and 8 bases at J, with 11 bases in the middle. CDR3 length: 13 amino acids. CDR1 is LGHNA, CDR2 YNFKEQ, per germline. The chain's CDR3 is CASSRVGQEKLFF. CDR3 in DNA: TGTGCCAGCAGCCGGGTCGGACAGGAAAAACTGTTTTTT.